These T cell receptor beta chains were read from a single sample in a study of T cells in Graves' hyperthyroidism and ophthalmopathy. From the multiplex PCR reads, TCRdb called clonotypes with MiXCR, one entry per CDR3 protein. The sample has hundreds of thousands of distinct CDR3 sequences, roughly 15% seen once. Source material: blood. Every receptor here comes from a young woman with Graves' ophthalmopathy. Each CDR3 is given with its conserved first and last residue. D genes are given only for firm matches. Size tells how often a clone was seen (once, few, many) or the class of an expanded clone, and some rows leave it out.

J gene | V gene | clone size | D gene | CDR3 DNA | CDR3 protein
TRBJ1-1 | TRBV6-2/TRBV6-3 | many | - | TGTGCCAGCAGTTACTCGTTGGGGGGCGGGAAAACTGAAGCTTTCTTT | CASSYSLGGGKTEAFF
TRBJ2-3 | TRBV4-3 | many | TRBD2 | TGCGCCAGCAGCCAAGTCGCTAGCGGGATACCTTCGCAGTATTTT | CASSQVASGIPSQYF
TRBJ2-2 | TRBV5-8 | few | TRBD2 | TGTGCCAGCAGCTCGGGGACTAGCGGTCACACCGGGGAGCTGTTTTTT | CASSSGTSGHTGELFF
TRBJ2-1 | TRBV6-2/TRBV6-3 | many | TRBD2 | TGTGCCAGCAGTTACGGTTGGGGACTAGCGGGGGGGAGCTCCTACAATGAGCAGTTCTTC | CASSYGWGLAGGSSYNEQFF
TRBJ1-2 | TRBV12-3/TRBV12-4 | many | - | TGTGCCAGCAGTTTAGGGTCGCAGGGCGACTATGGCTACACCTTC | CASSLGSQGDYGYTF
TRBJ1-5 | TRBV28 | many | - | TGTGCCAGCAGAGACGACAGGATGTGGCATCAGCCCCAGCATTTT | CASRDDRMWHQPQHF
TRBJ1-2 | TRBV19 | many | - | TGTGCCAGTAGTTGGGGGCAGACCCGCTATGGCTACACCTTC | CASSWGQTRYGYTF
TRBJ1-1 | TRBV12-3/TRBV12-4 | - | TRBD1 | TGTGCCAGCAGTCGGGTCGCCGCGACAGGGGTCACTGAAGCTTTCTTT | CASSRVAATGVTEAFF
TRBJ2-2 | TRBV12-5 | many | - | TGTGCTAGTGGTACGGACCTGAACACCGGGGAGCTGTTTTTT | CASGTDLNTGELFF
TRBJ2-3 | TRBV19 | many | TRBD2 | TGTGCCAGTAGGGCGGGAGGTGGCACAGATACGCAGTATTTT | CASRAGGGTDTQYF
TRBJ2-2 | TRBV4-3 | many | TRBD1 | TGCGCCAGCAGCCAAGAAGAGGACAGGGGGTACGGGGAGCTGTTTTTT | CASSQEEDRGYGELFF
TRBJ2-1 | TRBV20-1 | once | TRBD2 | TGCAGTGCCCCCGAGGGGACTAGCGGGAGGTATGAGCAGTTCTTC | CSAPEGTSGRYEQFF
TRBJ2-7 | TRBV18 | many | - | TGTGCCAGCTCAATCCGGGACACCAATATCCACGAGCAGTACTTC | CASSIRDTNIHEQYF
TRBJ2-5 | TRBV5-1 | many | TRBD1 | TGCGCCAGCAGCTCCGGACAGGGTCGTCCAGAGACCCAGTACTTC | CASSSGQGRPETQYF
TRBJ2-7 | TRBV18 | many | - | TGTGCCAGCTCACCAGCGGGCTCCTCCTACGAGCAGTACTTC | CASSPAGSSYEQYF
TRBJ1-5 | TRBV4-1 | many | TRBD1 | TGCGCCAGCTATGACAGGGCCTGGAGGAGCAATCAGCCCCAGCATTTT | CASYDRAWRSNQPQHF
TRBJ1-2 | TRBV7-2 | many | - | TGTGCCAGCAGCTTCGGTAGCTATGGCTACACCTTC | CASSFGSYGYTF
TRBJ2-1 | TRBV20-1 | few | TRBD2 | TGCAGTGCTTACCGTGGGGCTAGCGGGGGAGGGGATGAGCAGTTCTTC | CSAYRGASGGGDEQFF
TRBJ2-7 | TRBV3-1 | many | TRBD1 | TGTGCCAGCAGCCCTGCGACAGGGAGCGAGCAGTACTTC | CASSPATGSEQYF
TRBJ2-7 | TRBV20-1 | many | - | TGCAGTGCCCGCCCCACTGGTAACTCTAGGTACGAGCAGTACTTC | CSARPTGNSRYEQYF